This TCR beta chain was sequenced during a study of OX40 agonist ivuxolimab in advanced cancers. CDR1 is MNHNS and CDR2 is SASEGT in the germline V gene. The CDR3 runs to 13 residues. V lost 7 bases, J lost 5 bases, and 14 bases lay in between. Whole-study results and caveats: Partial responders at 0.1-3.0 mg/kg showed near-lowest clonal expansion.

As concerns this clone: The antigen is not known.

Here immunoSEQ multiplex PCR was the method, and the copy in TCRdb shows in-frame clones only, minus some. The sample yields tens of thousands of clones, 81% seen once. Specimen: CD4+ or CD8+ T cells sorted from blood, collected in a trial of the OX40 agonist ivuxolimab. The clonotype was recovered from an adult with an advanced solid tumor such as melanoma, head and neck, liver or kidney cancer. The rearrangement links TRBV6-1 to TRBJ1-1; D ambiguous. This CDR3 reads CASINAEGTEAFF. The CDR3 region has the DNA TGTGCCAGCATCAACGCAGAAGGGACTGAAGCTTTCTTT.